Sequencing of this TCR beta chain was carried out in a study of blood T cell repertoires in COVID-19. Looking at the study overall: There were acute and convalescent COVID-19 samples, and they came from the United States, Italy and Spain.

Sequencing used immunoSEQ multiplex PCR; TCRdb keeps in-frame clones, though not all of them. In the table there are 100,000 to 150,000 clones, approximately 91% of which are singletons. Sequencing was carried out using peripheral blood. This receptor was identified in a woman aged 80 or older with acute or convalescent COVID-19.

CDR3 DNA sequence: TGTGCCAGCAGCAAAGCCGTGGAGACCCAGTACTTC. As protein: CASSKAVETQYF. The J gene is TRBJ2-5, the V gene TRBV21-1; TRBD2, the D gene given by the table, was not confirmed from the DNA. TRBV21-1 is labeled a pseudogene. The CDR3 is 12 residues long.